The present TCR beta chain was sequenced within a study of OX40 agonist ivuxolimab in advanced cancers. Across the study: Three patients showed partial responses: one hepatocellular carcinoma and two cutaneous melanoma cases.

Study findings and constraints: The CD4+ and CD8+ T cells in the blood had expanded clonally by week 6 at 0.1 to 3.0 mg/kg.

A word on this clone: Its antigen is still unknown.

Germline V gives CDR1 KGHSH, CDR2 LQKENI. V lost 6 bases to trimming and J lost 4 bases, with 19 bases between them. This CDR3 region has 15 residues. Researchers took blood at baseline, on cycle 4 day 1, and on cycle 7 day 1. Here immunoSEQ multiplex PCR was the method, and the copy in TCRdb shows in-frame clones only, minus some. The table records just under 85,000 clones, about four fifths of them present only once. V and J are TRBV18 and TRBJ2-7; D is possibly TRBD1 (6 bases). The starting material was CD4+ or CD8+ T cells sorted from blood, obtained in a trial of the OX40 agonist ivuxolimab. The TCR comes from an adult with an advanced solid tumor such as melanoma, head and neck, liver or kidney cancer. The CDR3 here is CASSQGSDSPYEQYF. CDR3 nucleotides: TGTGCCAGCTCCCAGGGGTCGGATTCCCCATACGAGCAGTACTTC.